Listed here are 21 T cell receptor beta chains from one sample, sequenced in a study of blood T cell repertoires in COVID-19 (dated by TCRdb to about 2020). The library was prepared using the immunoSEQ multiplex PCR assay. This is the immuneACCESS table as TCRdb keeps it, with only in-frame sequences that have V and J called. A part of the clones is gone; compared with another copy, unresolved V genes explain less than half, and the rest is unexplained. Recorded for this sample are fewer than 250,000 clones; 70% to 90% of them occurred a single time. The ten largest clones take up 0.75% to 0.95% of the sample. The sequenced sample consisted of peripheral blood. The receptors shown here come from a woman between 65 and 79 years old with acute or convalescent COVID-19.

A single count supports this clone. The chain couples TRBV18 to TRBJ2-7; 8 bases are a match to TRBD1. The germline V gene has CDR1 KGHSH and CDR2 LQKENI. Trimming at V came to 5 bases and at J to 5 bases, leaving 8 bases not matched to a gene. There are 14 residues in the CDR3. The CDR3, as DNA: TGTGCCAGCTCAAAGGACAGGGTGGGGGACGAGCAGTACTTC. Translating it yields CASSKDRVGDEQYF.

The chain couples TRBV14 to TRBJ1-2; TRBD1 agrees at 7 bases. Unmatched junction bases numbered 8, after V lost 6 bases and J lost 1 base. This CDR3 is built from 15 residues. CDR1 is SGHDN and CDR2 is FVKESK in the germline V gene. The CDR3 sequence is CASSHPSGGNYGYTF. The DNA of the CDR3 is TGTGCCAGCAGTCACCCCTCAGGGGGTAACTATGGCTACACCTTC.

CDR3 sequence (DNA): TGTGCCAGCAGTATCTCGGGACTTACGGGGACTAATGAGCAGTTCTTC. Protein: CASSISGLTGTNEQFF. The V and J genes are TRBV5-4 and TRBJ2-1, with D tentatively TRBD2 (6 bases). This CDR3 has 16 amino acids. Trimming stripped 5 bases from V and 7 bases from J, with 22 bases between. Germline V gives CDR1 SGHNT, CDR2 YYREEE (reference sequence).

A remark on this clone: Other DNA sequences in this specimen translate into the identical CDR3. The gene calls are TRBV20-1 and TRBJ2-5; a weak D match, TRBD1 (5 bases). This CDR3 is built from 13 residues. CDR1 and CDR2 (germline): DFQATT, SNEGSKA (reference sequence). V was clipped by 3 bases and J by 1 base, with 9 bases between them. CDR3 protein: CSASFRGQETQYF. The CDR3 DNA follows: TGCAGTGCTAGTTTTAGGGGCCAAGAGACCCAGTACTTC.

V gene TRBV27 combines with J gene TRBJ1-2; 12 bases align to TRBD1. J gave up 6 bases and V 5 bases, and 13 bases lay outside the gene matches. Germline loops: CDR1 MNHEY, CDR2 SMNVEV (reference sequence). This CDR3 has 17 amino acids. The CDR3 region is CASSLAGTGGRRNGYTF. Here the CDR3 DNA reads TGTGCCAGCAGTCTGGCCGGGACAGGGGGCAGGCGGAATGGCTACACCTTC.

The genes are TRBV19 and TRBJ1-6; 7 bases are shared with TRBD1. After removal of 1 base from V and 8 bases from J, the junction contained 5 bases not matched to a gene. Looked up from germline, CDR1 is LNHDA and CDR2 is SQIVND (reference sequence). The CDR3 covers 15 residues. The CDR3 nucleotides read TGTGCCAGTAGTATAGCACAGGGGAAGGATTCACCCCTCCACTTT. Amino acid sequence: CASSIAQGKDSPLHF.

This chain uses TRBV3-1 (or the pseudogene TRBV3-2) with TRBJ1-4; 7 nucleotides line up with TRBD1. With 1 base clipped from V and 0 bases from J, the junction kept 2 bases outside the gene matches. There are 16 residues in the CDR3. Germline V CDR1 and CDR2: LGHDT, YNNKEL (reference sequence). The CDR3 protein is CASSQAGGTTNEKLFF. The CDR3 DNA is TGTGCCAGCAGCCAAGCAGGGGGAACAACTAATGAAAAACTGTTTTTT.

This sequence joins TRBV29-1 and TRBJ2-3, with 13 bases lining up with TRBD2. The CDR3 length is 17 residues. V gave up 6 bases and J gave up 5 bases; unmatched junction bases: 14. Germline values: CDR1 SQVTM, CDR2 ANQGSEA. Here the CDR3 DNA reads TGCAGCGTAAACCCCATGACTAGCGGGGGGCCGGGAGATACGCAGTATTTT. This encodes CSVNPMTSGGPGDTQYF.

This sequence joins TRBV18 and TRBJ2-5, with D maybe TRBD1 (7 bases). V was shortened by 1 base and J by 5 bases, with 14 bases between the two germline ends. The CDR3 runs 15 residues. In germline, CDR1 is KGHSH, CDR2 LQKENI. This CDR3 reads CASSPRDRGGETQYF. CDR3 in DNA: TGTGCCAGCTCACCACGGGACAGAGGGGGGGAGACCCAGTACTTC.

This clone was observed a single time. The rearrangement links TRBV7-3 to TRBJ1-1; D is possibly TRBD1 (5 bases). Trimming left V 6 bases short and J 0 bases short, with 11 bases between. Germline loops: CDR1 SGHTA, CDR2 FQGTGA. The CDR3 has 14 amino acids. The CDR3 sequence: CASRPGHLNTEAFF. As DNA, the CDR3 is TGTGCCAGCAGGCCTGGACACTTGAACACTGAAGCTTTCTTT.

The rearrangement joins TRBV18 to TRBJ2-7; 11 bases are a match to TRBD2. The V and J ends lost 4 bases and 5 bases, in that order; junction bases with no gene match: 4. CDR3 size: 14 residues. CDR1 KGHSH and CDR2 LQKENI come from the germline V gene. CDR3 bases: TGTGCCAGCTCACTGACTAGCGGGATGAACGAGCAGTACTTC. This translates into CASSLTSGMNEQYF.

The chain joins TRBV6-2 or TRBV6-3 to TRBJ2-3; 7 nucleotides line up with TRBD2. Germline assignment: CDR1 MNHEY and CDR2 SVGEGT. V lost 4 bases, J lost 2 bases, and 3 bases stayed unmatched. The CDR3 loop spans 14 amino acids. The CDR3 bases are TGTGCCAGCAGTTCCGGGGGGTTCACAGATACGCAGTATTTT. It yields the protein CASSSGGFTDTQYF.

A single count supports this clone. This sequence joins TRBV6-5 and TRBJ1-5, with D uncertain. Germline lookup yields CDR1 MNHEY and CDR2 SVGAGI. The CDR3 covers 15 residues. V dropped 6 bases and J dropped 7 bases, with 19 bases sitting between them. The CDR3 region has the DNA TGTGCCAGCAGACAGATCGGGCCCCCGGGGCAGCCCCAGCATTTT. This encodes CASRQIGPPGQPQHF.

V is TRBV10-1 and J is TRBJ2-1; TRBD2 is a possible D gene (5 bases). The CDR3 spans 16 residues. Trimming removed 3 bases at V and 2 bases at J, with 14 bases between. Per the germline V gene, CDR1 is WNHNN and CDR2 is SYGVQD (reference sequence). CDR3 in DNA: TGCGCCAGCAGTGATTTGTCCGCCGGGGCCTACAATGAGCAGTTCTTC. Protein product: CASSDLSAGAYNEQFF.

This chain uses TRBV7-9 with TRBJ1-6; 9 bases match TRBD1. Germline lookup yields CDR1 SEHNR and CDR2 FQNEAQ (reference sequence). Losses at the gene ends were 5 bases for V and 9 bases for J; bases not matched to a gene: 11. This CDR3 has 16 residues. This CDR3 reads CASSIPTGGRVSPLHF. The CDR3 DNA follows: TGTGCCAGCAGCATACCGACAGGGGGAAGGGTTTCACCCCTCCACTTT.

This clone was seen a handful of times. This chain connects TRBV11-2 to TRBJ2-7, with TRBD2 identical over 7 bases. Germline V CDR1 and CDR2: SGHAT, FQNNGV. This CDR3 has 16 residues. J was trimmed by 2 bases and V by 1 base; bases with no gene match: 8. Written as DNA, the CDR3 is TGTGCCAGCAGCTTAGTCCGCGGGGGTGGTGCCTACGAGCAGTACTTC. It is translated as CASSLVRGGGAYEQYF.

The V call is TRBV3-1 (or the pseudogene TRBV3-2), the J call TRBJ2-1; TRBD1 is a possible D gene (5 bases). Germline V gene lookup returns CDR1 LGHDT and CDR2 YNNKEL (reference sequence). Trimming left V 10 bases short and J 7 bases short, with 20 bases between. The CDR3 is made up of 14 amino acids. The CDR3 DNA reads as TGTGCCACCCAAGGGGTAGGGGCCCGAAATGAGCAGTTCTTC. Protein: CATQGVGARNEQFF.

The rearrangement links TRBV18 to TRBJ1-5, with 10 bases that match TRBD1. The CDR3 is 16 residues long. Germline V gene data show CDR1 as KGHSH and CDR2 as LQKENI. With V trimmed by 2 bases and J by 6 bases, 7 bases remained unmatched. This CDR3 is CASSPSGQGLSQPQHF. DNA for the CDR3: TGTGCCAGCTCACCATCGGGACAGGGGTTATCTCAGCCCCAGCATTTT.

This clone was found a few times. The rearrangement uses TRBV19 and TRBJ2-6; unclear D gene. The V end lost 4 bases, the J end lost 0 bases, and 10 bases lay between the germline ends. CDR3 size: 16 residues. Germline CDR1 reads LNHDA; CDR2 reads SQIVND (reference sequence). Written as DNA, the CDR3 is TGTGCCAGTAGTAGGCAGGCGAGCTCTGGGGCCAACGTCCTGACTTTC. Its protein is CASSRQASSGANVLTF.

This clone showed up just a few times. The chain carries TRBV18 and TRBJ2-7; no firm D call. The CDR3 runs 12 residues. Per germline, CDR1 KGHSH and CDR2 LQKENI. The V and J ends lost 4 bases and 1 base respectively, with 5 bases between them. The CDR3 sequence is CASSQSSYEQYF. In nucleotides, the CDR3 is TGTGCCAGCTCACAGAGTTCCTACGAGCAGTACTTC. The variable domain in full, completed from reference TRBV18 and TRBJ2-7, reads NAGVMQNPRHLVRRRGQEARLRCSPMKGHSHVYWYRQLPEEGLKFMVYLQKENIIDESGMPKERFSAEFPKEGPSILRIQQVVRGDSAAYFCASSQSSYEQYFGPGTRLTVT.

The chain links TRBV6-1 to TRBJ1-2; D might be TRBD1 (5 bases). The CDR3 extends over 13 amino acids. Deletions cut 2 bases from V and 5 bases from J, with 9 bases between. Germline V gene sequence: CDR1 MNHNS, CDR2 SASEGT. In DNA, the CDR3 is TGTGCCAGCAGTGAAACGCAGGGATATGGCTACACCTTC. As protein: CASSETQGYGYTF.